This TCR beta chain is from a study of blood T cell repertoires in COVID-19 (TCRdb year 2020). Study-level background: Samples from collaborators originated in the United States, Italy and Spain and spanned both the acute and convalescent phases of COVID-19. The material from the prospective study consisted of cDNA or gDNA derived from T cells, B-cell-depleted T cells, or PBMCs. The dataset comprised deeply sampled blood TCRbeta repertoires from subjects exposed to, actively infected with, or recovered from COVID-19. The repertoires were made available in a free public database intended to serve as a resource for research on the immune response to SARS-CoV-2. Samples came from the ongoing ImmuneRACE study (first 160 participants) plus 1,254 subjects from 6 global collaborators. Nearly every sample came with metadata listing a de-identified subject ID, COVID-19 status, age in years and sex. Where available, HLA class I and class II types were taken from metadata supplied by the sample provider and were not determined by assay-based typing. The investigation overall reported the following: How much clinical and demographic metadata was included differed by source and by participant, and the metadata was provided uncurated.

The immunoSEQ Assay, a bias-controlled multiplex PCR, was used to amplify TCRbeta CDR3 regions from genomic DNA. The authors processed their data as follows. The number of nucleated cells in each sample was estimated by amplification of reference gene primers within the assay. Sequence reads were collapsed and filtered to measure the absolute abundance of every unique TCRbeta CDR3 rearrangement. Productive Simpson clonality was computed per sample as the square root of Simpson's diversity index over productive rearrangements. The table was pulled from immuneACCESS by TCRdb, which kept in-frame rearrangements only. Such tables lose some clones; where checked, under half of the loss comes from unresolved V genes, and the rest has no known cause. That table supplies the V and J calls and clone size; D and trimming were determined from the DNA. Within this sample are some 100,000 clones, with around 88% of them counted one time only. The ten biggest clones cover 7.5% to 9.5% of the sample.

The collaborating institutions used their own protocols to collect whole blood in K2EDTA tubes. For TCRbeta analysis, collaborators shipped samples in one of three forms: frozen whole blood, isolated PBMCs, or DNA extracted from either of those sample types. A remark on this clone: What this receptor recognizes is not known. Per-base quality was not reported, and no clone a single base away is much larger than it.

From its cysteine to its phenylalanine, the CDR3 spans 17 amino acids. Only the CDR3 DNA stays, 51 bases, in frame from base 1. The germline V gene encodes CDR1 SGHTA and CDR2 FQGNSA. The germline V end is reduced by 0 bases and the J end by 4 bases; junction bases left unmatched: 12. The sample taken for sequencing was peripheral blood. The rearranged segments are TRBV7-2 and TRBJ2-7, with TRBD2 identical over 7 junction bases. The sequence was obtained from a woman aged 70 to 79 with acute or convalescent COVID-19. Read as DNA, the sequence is TGTGCCAGCAGCTTAGCTCATAGACCCCAACTAGCGTACGAGCAGTACTTC. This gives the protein CASSLAHRPQLAYEQYF.